This T cell receptor (beta chain) was documented in a study of T-cell memory formation after mild COVID-19. CDR1 and CDR2 (germline): ENHRY, SYGVKD. The CDR3 sequence is 13 residues long. Trimming left V 8 bases short and J 7 bases short, with 12 bases between. One entry per CDR3 protein results from TCRdb running MiXCR on the 5' RACE reads. The repertoire has around 260,000 distinct CDR3 sequences, about 17% of them found once; the top ten carry 22%. This clonotype was seen a handful of times. The source is a man aged 18 to 35 who had mild COVID-19 (a few samples of this study predate the infection). Cell type and time point are not known. V gene TRBV10-3 combines with J gene TRBJ1-6; D remains ambiguous. The sample consisted of PBMCs or a T cell subset sorted from them (not recorded which). CDR3 DNA: TGTGCCATCTCTAGTCAGGAAAATTCACCCCTCCACTTT. It yields the protein CAISSQENSPLHF.